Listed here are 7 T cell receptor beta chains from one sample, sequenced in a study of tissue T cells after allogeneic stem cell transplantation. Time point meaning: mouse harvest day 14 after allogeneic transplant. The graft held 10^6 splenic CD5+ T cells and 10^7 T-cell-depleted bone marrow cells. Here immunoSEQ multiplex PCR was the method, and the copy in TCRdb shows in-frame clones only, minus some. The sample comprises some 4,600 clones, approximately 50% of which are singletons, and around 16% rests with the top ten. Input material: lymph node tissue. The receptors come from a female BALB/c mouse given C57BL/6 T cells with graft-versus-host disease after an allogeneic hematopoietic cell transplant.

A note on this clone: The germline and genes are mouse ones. Incomplete CDR3 DNA: TGTGCCAGCAGCCAAAAAACAAACACAGAAGTCTTC. Translation: CASSQKTNTEVF. The entire CDR3 is CASSQKTNTEVFF. The rearrangement links TRBV5 to TRBJ1-1, with unresolved D. The CDR3 end is not reached by the read, which stops 1 residue before it; the germline J gene fills it in. The CDR3 extends over 13 amino acids. CDR1 and CDR2 (germline): LGHNA, YNLKQL (reference sequence). V gave up 2 bases and J gave up 0 bases, with 4 bases separating them.

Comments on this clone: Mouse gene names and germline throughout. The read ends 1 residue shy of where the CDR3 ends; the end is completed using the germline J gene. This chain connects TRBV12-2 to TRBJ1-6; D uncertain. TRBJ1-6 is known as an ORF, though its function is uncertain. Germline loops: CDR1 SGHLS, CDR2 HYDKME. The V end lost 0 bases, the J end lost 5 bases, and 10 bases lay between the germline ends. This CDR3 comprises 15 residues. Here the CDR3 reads CASSLDGRNNSPLYF. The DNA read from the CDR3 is TGTGCCAGCTCTCTCGATGGCAGAAATAATTCGCCCCTCTAC.

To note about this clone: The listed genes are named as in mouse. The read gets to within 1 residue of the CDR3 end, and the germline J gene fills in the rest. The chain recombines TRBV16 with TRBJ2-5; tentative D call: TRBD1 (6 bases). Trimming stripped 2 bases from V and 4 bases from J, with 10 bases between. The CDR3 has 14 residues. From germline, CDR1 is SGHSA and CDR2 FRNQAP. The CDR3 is CASSLQTGKDTQYF. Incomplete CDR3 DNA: TGTGCAAGCAGCTTACAAACAGGGAAAGACACCCAGTAC.

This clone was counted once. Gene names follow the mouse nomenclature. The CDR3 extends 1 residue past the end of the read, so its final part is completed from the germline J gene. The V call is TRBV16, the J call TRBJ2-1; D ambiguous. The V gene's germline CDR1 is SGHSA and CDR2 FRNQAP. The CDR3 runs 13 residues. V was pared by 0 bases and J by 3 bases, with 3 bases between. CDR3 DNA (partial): TGTGCAAGCAGCTTAGATTTCTATGCTGAGCAGTTC. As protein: CASSLDFYAEQF. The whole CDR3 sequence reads CASSLDFYAEQFF.

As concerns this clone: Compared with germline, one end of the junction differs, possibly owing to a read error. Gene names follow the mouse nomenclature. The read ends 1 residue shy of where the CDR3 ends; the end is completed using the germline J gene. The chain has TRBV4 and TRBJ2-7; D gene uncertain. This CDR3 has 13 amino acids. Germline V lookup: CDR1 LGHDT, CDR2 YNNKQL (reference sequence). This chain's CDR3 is CPSSPPPGVEQYF. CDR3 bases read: TGTCCCAGCAGCCCGCCCCCAGGCGTTGAACAGTAC.

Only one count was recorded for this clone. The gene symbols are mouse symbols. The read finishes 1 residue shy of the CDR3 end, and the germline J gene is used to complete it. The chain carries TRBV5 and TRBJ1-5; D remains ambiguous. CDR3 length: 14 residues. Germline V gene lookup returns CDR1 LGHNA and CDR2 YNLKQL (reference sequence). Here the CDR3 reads CAAAKRGNNQAPLF. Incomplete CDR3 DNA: TGTGCAGCAGCCAAGAGAGGTAACAACCAGGCTCCGCTT.

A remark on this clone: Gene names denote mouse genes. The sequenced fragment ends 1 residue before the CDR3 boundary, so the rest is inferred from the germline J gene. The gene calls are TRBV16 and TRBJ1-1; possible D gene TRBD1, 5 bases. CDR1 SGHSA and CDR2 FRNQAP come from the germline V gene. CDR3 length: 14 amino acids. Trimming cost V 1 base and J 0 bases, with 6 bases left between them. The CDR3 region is CASSLGGANTEVFF. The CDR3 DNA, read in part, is TGTGCAAGCAGCTTAGGAGGGGCAAACACAGAAGTCTTC.